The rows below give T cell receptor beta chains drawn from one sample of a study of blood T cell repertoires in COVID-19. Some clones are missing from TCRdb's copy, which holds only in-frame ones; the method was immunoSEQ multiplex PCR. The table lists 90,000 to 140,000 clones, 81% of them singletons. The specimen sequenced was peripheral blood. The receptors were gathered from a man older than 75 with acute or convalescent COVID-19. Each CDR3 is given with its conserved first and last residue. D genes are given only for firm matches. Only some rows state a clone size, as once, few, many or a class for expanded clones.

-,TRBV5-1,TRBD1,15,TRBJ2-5,CASSLAGTGGETQYF,TGCGCCAGCAGCTTGGCCGGGACAGGGGGAGAGACCCAGTACTTC
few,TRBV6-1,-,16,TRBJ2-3,CASSELAGSGSDTQYF,TGTGCCAGCAGTGAATTGGCAGGTTCGGGGTCAGATACGCAGTATTTT
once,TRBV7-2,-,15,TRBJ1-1,CASSLAGARNTEAFF,TGTGCCAGCAGCTTAGCGGGGGCGAGAAACACTGAAGCTTTCTTT
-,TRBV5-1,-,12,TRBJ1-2,CASSKDLSGYTF,TGCGCCAGCAGCAAGGACTTAAGTGGCTACACCTTC
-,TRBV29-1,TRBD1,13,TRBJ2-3,CSVGTGATDTQYF,TGCAGCGTTGGGACAGGGGCGACAGATACGCAGTATTTT
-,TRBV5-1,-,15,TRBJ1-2,CASSPDSQANYGYTF,TGCGCCAGCAGCCCTGACAGTCAGGCTAACTATGGCTACACCTTC
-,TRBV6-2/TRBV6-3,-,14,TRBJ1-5,CASSPRHKDQPQHF,TGTGCCAGCAGTCCCCGACACAAAGATCAGCCCCAGCATTTT
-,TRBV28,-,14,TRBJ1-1,CASSRFRAGTEAFF,TGTGCCAGCAGTCGGTTTAGGGCGGGCACTGAAGCTTTCTTT
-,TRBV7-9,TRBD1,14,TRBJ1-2,CASSVTGGNYGYTF,TGTGCCAGCAGCGTTACAGGGGGGAACTATGGCTACACCTTC
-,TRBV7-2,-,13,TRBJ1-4,CASSMGPNEKLFF,TGTGCCAGCAGCATGGGCCCCAATGAAAAACTGTTTTTT
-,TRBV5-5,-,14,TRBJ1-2,CASSLLGHNYGYTF,TGTGCCAGCAGCTTGCTTGGACACAATTATGGCTACACCTTC
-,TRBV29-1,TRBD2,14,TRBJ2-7,CSVAGTSGRYEQYF,TGCAGCGTAGCCGGGACTAGCGGGAGATACGAGCAGTACTTC
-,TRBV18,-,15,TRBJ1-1,CASSPQIRGDTEAFF,TGTGCCAGCTCACCACAAATTCGCGGGGACACTGAAGCTTTCTTT
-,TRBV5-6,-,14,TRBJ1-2,CASSLQGDGYGYTF,TGTGCCAGCAGCTTGCAGGGTGACGGCTATGGCTACACCTTC
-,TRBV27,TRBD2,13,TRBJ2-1,CASSPRRGNEQFF,TGTGCCAGCAGTCCTAGGCGGGGGAATGAGCAGTTCTTC
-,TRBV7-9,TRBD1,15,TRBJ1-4,CASEEQGNRNEKLFF,TGTGCCAGCGAAGAACAGGGGAATAGAAATGAAAAACTGTTTTTT
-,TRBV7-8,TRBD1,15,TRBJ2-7,CASRGQGATIYEQYF,TGTGCCAGCAGAGGACAGGGGGCTACGATCTACGAGCAGTACTTC
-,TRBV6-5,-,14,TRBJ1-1,CASNPGQRRTEAFF,TGTGCCAGCAATCCAGGCCAAAGGAGGACTGAAGCTTTCTTT
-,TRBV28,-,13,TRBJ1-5,CASTSGGNQPQHF,TGTGCCAGCACTTCAGGGGGCAATCAGCCCCAGCATTTT
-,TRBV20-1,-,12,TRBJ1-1,CSASSGGFEAFF,TGCAGTGCTAGTTCAGGAGGGTTTGAAGCTTTCTTT
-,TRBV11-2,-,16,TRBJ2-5,CASSLREGAGDKTQYF,TGTGCCAGCAGCCTCAGAGAAGGTGCAGGCGATAAGACCCAGTACTTC
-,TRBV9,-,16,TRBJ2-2,CASSVVVRGDTGELFF,TGTGCCAGCAGCGTGGTTGTTAGGGGCGACACCGGGGAGCTGTTTTTT
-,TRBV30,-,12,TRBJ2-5,CAWKGNQETQYF,TGTGCCTGGAAGGGGAACCAAGAGACCCAGTACTTC
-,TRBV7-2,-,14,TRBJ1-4,CASSFNSRPGELFF,TGTGCCAGCAGCTTCAATTCCAGGCCGGGGGAACTGTTTTTT
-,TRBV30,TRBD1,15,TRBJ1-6,CASRNGTGEVSPLHF,TGTGCCTCTAGAAACGGGACAGGGGAGGTTTCACCCCTCCACTTT
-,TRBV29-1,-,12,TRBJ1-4,CSVLGRGEKLFF,TGCAGCGTTCTGGGTAGGGGTGAAAAACTGTTTTTT
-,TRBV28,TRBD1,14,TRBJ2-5,CASSFARTGDVQYF,TGTGCCAGCAGTTTTGCGAGGACAGGGGATGTCCAGTACTTC
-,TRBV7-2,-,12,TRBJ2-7,CASSLGLGEQYF,TGTGCCAGCAGCCTAGGACTGGGTGAGCAGTACTTC
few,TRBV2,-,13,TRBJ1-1,CASSLSGNTEAFF,TGTGCCAGCAGTCTATCTGGGAACACTGAAGCTTTCTTT